The entry below describes one T cell receptor (beta chain). These data come from a study of blood T cell repertoires in COVID-19. At the level of the study: Material from acute and convalescent COVID-19 was sourced from the United States, Italy and Spain. The analysed material was cDNA or gDNA that came from T cells, B-cell-depleted T cells, or PBMCs.

CDR1 and CDR2 from the germline V gene are MNHNS and SASEGT. The ends lost 2 bases at V and 0 bases at J; junction bases unmatched: 7. The CDR3 is 18 residues long. In the original workflow: The assay estimated nucleated cells by amplifying reference gene primers. TCRdb's copy holds only in-frame clones and misses some; the assay was immunoSEQ multiplex PCR. That table gives V, J and clone size, and the DNA gave D and trimming. The sample lists roughly 330,000 clones, 86% seen once, with about 1.7% in the top ten. This TCR came from a woman in her 50s with acute or convalescent COVID-19. The chain carries TRBV6-1 and TRBJ1-6; TRBD1 matches 7 bases. The specimen was peripheral blood. In nucleotides, the CDR3 is TGTGCCAGCAGTGAACCCCCGGGACAGAGCTCCTATAATTCACCCCTCCACTTT. As protein: CASSEPPGQSSYNSPLHF.